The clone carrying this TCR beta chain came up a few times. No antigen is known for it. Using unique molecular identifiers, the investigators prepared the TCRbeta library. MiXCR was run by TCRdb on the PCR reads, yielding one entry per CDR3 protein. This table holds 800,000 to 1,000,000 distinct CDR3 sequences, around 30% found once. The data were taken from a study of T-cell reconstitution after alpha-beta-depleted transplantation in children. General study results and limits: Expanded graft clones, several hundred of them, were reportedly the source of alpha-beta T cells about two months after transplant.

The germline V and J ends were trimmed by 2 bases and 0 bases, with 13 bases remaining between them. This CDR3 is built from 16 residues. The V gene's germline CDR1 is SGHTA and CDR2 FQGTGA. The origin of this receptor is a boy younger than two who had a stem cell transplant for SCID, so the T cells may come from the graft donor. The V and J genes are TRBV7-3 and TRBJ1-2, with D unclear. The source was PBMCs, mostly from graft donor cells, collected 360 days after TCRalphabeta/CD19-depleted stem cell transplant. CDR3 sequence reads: CASSLEFQRANYGYTF. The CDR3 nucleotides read TGTGCCAGCAGCTTAGAATTTCAGCGGGCTAACTATGGCTACACCTTC.